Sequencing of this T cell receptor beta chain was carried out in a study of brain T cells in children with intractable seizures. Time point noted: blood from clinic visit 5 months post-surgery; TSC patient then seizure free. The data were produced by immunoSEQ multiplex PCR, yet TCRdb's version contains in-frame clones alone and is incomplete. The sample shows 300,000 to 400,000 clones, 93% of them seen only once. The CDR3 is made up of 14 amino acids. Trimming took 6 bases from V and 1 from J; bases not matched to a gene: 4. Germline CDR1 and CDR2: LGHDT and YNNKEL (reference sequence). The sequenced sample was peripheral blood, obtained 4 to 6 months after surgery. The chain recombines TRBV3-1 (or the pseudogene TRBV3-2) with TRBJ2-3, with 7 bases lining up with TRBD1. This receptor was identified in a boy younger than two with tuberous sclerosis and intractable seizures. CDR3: CASRPQGGTDTQYF. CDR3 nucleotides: TGTGCCAGCAGACCCCAGGGGGGCACAGATACGCAGTATTTT.